The clone carrying this TCR beta chain came up a few times. Antigen unknown. V dropped 0 bases and J dropped 7 bases, with 16 bases sitting between them. Germline CDR1 reads KGHSH; CDR2 reads LQKENI. This CDR3 contains 15 residues. Diagnoses were made from clinical symptoms, serum measures (thyroxine and TRAb), thyroid ultrasound and orbital computed tomography. These data originate in a study of T cells in Graves' hyperthyroidism and ophthalmopathy. The study's findings and limits: Classification by a 13 V-J model distinguished ophthalmopathy from stable hyperthyroidism. Most thyroid clonotypes expanded above 0.001 were also detected in blood.

There were TCR beta CDR3 regions amplified from RNA transcripts. HTBI primers drove first-round RT-PCR of the TCR CDR3. TCRdb re-called the multiplex PCR reads with MiXCR, one entry per CDR3 protein. Counted here are about 600,000 distinct CDR3 sequences, around 16% occurring once; the ten biggest clones make up roughly 3.5%. The sequence was collected from a woman in her 40s with Graves' ophthalmopathy. Sequencing was performed on blood. The rearrangement links TRBV18 to TRBJ2-7; unclear D gene. In DNA form, the CDR3 reads TGTGCCAGCTCACCACCGGCGACTCCTACTGGGGAGCAGTACTTC. Translating it yields CASSPPATPTGEQYF.